This T cell receptor beta chain was recorded in a study of OX40 agonist ivuxolimab in advanced cancers. Study findings and constraints: On average, CD8+ T cells showed a greater number of expanded clones than CD4+.

Note on this clone: Its cognate antigen is unknown.

Clones were sequenced by immunoSEQ multiplex PCR, and TCRdb holds only the in-frame ones, with some missing. The sample holds 96,000 or so clones, roughly 80% seen once. The ends were cut back, 5 bases at V and 0 bases at J, with 17 bases in the middle. Germline CDR1 reads SEHNR; CDR2 reads FQNEAQ (reference sequence). The CDR3 extends over 18 amino acids. The sequenced sample was CD4+ or CD8+ T cells sorted from blood, obtained in a trial of the OX40 agonist ivuxolimab. The chain is built from TRBV7-9 and TRBJ1-6, with D possibly TRBD1 on 6 matching bases. This receptor was identified in an adult with an advanced solid tumor such as melanoma, head and neck, liver or kidney cancer. The CDR3 is CASSPVWGQSSYNSPLHF. In DNA, the CDR3 is TGTGCCAGCAGCCCCGTCTGGGGGCAGAGCTCCTATAATTCACCCCTCCACTTT.